This T cell receptor beta chain comes out of a study of T and B cells in COVID-19 patients (dated by TCRdb to about 2020). Background on the whole study: Using TRB and IGH repertoire sequencing of peripheral blood, the study characterized adaptive immunity in COVID-19 patients who had active infection or had recovered. Because samples were available both during active disease and after recovery, two patients were counted in both the recovered and the active cohorts. Over 7.5 million TCR sequences were analysed from a TCR and BCR sequence repository that comprised fewer than 45 patients and 65 to 75 time points. An age-matched reference group of fewer than 45 healthy donors negative for COVID-19 antibodies was used as the comparison for repertoire analyses. Up to about 9 follow-up blood samples were collected per patient, with some samples spanning different disease stages in the same individual. Comorbidities linked to unfavorable COVID-19 outcome were present in 18 of the 20 patients in the active-infection cohort. In the active-infection cohort, three fifths of the roughly 20 patients were critically ill and required mechanical ventilation or ECMO. Patients in the recovered cohort had a median age of almost 35 years, compared with more than 60 years for patients in the active-infection cohort. A recovered cohort was made up of 15 to 19 patients contributing approximately 21 samples, mostly after mild to moderate COVID-19 managed as outpatients. Study-level results and caveats: The reported TCR clusters were stated to require prospective validation before clinical use. TRB repertoires were found to be highly clonal in active COVID-19, whereas diversity and richness at recovery were found to rise above healthy donor levels. Few blood samples were available from mildly ill patients while symptoms were present or from severe cases at early time points. The cohort was considered too small to assess HLA contributions to COVID-19 susceptibility or severity. Specific T cell subsets (CD4+/Treg/CD8+) and sorted SARS-CoV-2-responsive or tetramer+ T cells had not yet been sequenced, with those experiments still ongoing. A total of 2,331 exclusive TCR clusters, including 30 to 40 low-pGen clusters, were found in the recovered cohort. TRBV/TRBJ gene usage was reported as strongly skewed in patients with COVID-19.

TRB repertoires were amplified from about 260-540 ng of genomic DNA extracted from blood. Sequencing was performed on an Illumina MiSeq. Multiplex PCR with BIOMED2 TRB-A/B primer pools was used to amplify TRB rearrangements. Illumina-compatible adapters and 7-nucleotide sample barcodes were added to the amplicons in two consecutive PCRs. All library PCRs used Phusion HS II polymerase. Amplicons were purified from gel with the NucleoSpin Gel and PCR Clean-up kit, quantified on Qubit, and pooled at roughly 3.9 nM. The quality of the amplicon pool was checked on an Agilent 2100 Bioanalyzer prior to Illumina next-generation sequencing. Processing in the source paper ran as follows. MiXCR 3.0.8 with the default MiXCR reference library was used to annotate TRB rearrangements. Non-productive reads and sequences with fewer than 2 reads were removed, and every unique CDR3 nucleotide sequence was treated as one clone. R 3.5.1 was used to calculate clonality, diversity, richness and V-J gene usage. GLIPH2 was used to cluster TCRs based on CDR3 similarity, and OLGA was used to calculate the generation probabilities. GLIPH2 clusters were kept only when the clusters contained at least four unique TCR clonotypes present in at least three individuals. TCRdb took the public reads, trimmed them with fastp at Q25, ran MiXCR for clone calling and kept in-frame beta chains. Here each entry gathers all rows of one CDR3 protein and keeps the most common genes and DNA. These V and J calls are TCRdb output, not the study's own analysis. The sample table holds over 15,000 distinct CDR3 sequences, of which 30% to 45% were seen once. The biggest ten clones account for about 15% of the sample.

A word on this clonotype: Its recognized antigen is unknown. The record has no base qualities; no much larger clone is one base away.

Trimming takes 4 bases off V and 5 bases off J; junction bases not matched to a gene: 10. CDR1 and CDR2 are drawn from the germline V gene (reference sequence): MNHEY, SMNVEV. Measured from the cysteine to the phenylalanine, the CDR3 is 16 residues long. Only the CDR3 region is kept as DNA, spanning 48 bases read in frame from base 1. The sequence derives from a human donor with active COVID-19. Recombination joined TRBV27 with TRBJ2-5; TRBD1 fits 10 bases in the junction. Sequencing was carried out using blood. The CDR3: CASSWTGGPPRETQYF. The base sequence is TGTGCCAGCAGTTGGACAGGGGGTCCGCCTCGGGAGACCCAGTACTTC.